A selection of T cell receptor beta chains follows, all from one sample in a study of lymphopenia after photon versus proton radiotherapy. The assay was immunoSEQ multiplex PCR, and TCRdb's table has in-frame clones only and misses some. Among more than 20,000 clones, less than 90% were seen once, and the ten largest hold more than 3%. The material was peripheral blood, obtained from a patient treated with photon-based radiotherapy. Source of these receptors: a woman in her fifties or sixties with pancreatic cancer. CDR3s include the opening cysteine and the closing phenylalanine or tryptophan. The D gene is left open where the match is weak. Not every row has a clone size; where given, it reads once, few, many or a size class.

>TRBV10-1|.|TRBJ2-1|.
TGCGCCAGCAGTGACGGGGTCGGGGCGCCTGCGTTCTTC
CASSDGVGAPAFF
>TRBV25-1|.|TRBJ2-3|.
TGTGCCAGCAGTGAGGGGGTAGCACTCCCTCCAAGGGATACGCAGTATTTT
CASSEGVALPPRDTQYF
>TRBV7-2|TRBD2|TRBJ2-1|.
TGTGCCAGCAGCTCACAACTAGCGGGAGGGGATGAGCAGTTCTTC
CASSSQLAGGDEQFF
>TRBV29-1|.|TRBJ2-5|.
TGCAGCGTCCGTCTAACCTCCCAAGAGACCCAGTACTTC
CSVRLTSQETQYF
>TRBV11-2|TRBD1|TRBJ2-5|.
TGTGCCAGCAGCCAGGGGACAGGGGTTAAGAGTACGGAGACCCAGTACTTC
CASSQGTGVKSTETQYF
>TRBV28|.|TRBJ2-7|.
TGTGCCAGCAGTTTAAGGACATCCGCCAACTACGAGCAGTACTTC
CASSLRTSANYEQYF
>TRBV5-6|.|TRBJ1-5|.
TGTGCCAGCAGCTTCCAAAAAAGTGGCAATCAGCCCCAGCATTTT
CASSFQKSGNQPQHF
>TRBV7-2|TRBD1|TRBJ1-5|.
TGTGCCAGCAGCTTAGCCTGGACAGGGGATCAGCCCCAGCATTTT
CASSLAWTGDQPQHF
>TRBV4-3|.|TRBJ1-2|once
TGCGCCAGCAGCCAAGAGGTCACCGTGGGGTATGGCTACACCTTC
CASSQEVTVGYGYTF
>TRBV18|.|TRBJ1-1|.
TGTGCCAGCTCACCACAGGAGGGGAGGAACACTGAAGCTTTCTTT
CASSPQEGRNTEAFF
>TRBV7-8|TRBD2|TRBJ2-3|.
TGTGCCAGCAGCACCCCCCTAGCGGGTTTGACAGATACGCAGTATTTT
CASSTPLAGLTDTQYF
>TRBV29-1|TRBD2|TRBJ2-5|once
TGCAGCGGTGAAGTCGGGGGGTACGAGACCCAGTACTTC
CSGEVGGYETQYF
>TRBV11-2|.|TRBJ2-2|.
TGTGCCAGCAGCTTTCATTTCGGGTGGACAGCCACCGGGGAGCTGTTTTTT
CASSFHFGWTATGELFF
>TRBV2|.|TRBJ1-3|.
TGTGCCAGCCCTAAACAGAACCCTTCTGGAAACACCATATATTTT
CASPKQNPSGNTIYF
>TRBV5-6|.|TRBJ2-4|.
TGTGCCAGCAGCTTGGTTCGGGGGAGTAGTGACATTCAGTACTTC
CASSLVRGSSDIQYF
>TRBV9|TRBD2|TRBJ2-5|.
TGTGCCAGCAGCTCAGACTGGACTAGCGGCCAAGAGACCCAGTACTTC
CASSSDWTSGQETQYF
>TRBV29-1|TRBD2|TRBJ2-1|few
TGCAGCGTCAAAGGACTAGCGGGAGGGATGCGGTCCTACAATGAGCAGTTCTTC
CSVKGLAGGMRSYNEQFF
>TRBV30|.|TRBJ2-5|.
TGTGCCTGGAGTGTACAACGCGAGACCCAGTACTTC
CAWSVQRETQYF
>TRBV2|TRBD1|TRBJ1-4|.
TGTGCCAGCAGTGAACTCAGGGGGCTTCGGGGGAAACTGTTTTTT
CASSELRGLRGKLFF
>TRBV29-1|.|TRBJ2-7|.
TGCAGCGTCACTACGGACAGAAAAACACCCTACGAGCAGTACTTC
CSVTTDRKTPYEQYF
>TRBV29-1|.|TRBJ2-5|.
TGCAGCGTTGGGGAGGGAGACAGGGCGGGGCTAGAGACCCAGTACTTC
CSVGEGDRAGLETQYF
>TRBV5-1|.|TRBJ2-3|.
TGCGCCAGCAGCTTGGAGCCGGGAGGCACAGATACGCAGTATTTT
CASSLEPGGTDTQYF
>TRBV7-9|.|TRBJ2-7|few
TGTGCCAGCGGGGACGGGAACTACGAGCAGTACTTC
CASGDGNYEQYF
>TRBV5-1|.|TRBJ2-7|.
TGCGCCAGCAGCGCGGGATGGGGACAAGGGACCTACGAGCAGTACTTC
CASSAGWGQGTYEQYF
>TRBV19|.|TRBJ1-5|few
TGTGCCAGTAGTATCGGTTCAGGGGCTAATCAGCCCCAGCATTTT
CASSIGSGANQPQHF
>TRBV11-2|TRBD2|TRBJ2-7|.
TGTGCCAGCAGCTTAGATCCGGGAGGGAGGGACGGCTACGAGCAGTACTTC
CASSLDPGGRDGYEQYF
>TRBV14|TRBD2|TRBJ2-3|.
TGTGCCAGCAGCCAAGCAATAGGACTAGCGCGAGCAGATACGCAGTATTTT
CASSQAIGLARADTQYF
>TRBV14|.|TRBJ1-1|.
TGTGCCAGCTCACTCCAGGGGCATACTGAAGCTTTCTTT
CASSLQGHTEAFF
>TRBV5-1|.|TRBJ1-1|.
TGCGCCAGCAGCAGTGAGGACGGATACACTGAAGCTTTCTTT
CASSSEDGYTEAFF
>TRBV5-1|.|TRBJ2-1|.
TGCGCCAGCAGCTTAAGAGGAGCGGAGACCCCTGAGCAGTTCTTC
CASSLRGAETPEQFF
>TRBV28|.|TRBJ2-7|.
TGTGCCAGCAGTATAGGGGGAGGGCTTACCTACGAGCAGTACTTC
CASSIGGGLTYEQYF
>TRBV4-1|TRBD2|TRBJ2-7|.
TGCGCCAGCAGCCAAGATGGGGTAGCGGGAGTCCCGAGTGAGCAGTACTTC
CASSQDGVAGVPSEQYF
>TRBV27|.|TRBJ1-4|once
TGTGCCAGCAGTTTAAACGGGGAGGGAGAAAAACTGTTTTTT
CASSLNGEGEKLFF
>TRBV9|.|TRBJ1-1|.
TGTGCCAGCAGCGTAGGGGGACCCGGGAACACTGAAGCTTTCTTT
CASSVGGPGNTEAFF
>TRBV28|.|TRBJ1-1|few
TGTGCCAGCACGGACCTCACTGAAGCTTTCTTT
CASTDLTEAFF
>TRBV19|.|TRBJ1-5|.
TGTGCCAGTAGGCAATCCTTCTGGGGGGCGGAAGGTCAGCCCCAGCATTTT
CASRQSFWGAEGQPQHF
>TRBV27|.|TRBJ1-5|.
TGTGCCAGCAGTTTATCTGCCGGGTTCAATCAGCCCCAGCATTTT
CASSLSAGFNQPQHF